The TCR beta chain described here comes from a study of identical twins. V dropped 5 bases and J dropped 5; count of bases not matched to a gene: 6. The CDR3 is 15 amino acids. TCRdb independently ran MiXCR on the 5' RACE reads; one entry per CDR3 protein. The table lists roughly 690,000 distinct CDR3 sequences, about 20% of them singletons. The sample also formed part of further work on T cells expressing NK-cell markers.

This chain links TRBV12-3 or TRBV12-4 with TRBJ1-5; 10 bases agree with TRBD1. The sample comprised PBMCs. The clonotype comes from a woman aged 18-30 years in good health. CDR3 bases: TGTGCCAGCAGTCCCGGGACAGGGGCCCATCAGCCCCAGCATTTT. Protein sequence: CASSPGTGAHQPQHF.